These 20 T cell receptor beta chains were all obtained from the same sample, sequenced in a study of blood T cell repertoires in COVID-19. The data were produced by immunoSEQ multiplex PCR, yet TCRdb's version contains in-frame clones alone and is incomplete. The sample consists of some 130,000 clones, around four fifths of them appearing once. Sequencing used PBMCs or T cells enriched from blood (not recorded which). Source of these receptors: a man between 25 and 39 years old who had recovered from COVID-19.

V and J are TRBV28 and TRBJ1-4; perhaps TRBD1 as D (6 bases). V lost 4 bases and J 5 bases, leaving 20 bases between the germline ends. Germline V gives CDR1 MDHEN, CDR2 SYDVKM. The CDR3 length is 17 residues. CDR3 nucleotide sequence: TGTGCCAGCAGTTCCCCGGGACATCCCCAGAGGAATGAAAAACTGTTTTTT. It yields the protein CASSSPGHPQRNEKLFF.

This chain uses TRBV5-1 with TRBJ1-1; D is uncertain. The CDR3 runs 16 residues. Germline CDR1 and CDR2: SGHRS and YFSETQ. V was pared by 0 bases and J by 0 bases, with 12 bases between. DNA of the CDR3: TGCGCCAGCAGCTTGGCCGGGAGCGAATTGAACACTGAAGCTTTCTTT. Translation gives CASSLAGSELNTEAFF.

The chain combines TRBV12-3 or TRBV12-4 with TRBJ1-3; D might be TRBD1 (5 bases). V was pared by 8 bases and J by 5 bases, with 13 bases between. This CDR3 comprises 13 residues. The CDR3 sequence: CASVQGGRNTIYF. CDR3 nucleotide sequence: TGTGCCAGCGTTCAGGGAGGGCGAAACACCATATATTTT.

The genes are TRBV9 and TRBJ1-6, with D perhaps matching TRBD1 (6 bases). Germline loops: CDR1 SGDLS, CDR2 YYNGEE. V was cut by 4 bases and J by 7 bases, with 15 bases left in between. The CDR3 has 15 amino acids. The CDR3 reads CASSKKGTLNSPLHF. The CDR3 DNA sequence: TGTGCCAGCAGCAAAAAGGGGACACTAAATTCACCCCTCCACTTT.

Comments on this clone: A read error may produce the germline difference seen at one junction end. In DNA form, the CDR3 reads TGCGGGGGGGGCCCCGGCGGGAGTGGCTACACCTTC. It yields the protein CGGGPGGSGYTF. The gene calls are TRBV14 and TRBJ1-2; TRBD1 might be the D (6 bases). The CDR3 is 12 amino acids. The germline CDR1 and CDR2 sequences are SGHDN and FVKESK.

This clone was counted between two and nine times. The rearrangement uses TRBV15 and TRBJ2-3; perhaps TRBD2 as D (5 bases). Germline V gene sequence: CDR1 LNHNV, CDR2 YYDKDF (reference sequence). V was shortened by 0 bases and J by 6 bases, with 16 bases between the two germline ends. CDR3 length: 16 residues. The CDR3 sequence: CATSREGARETDTQYF. The CDR3 DNA is TGTGCCACCAGCAGAGAGGGTGCACGGGAAACGGATACGCAGTATTTT.

This clone appeared once. The chain carries TRBV2 and TRBJ1-2; weak D call: TRBD1 (5 bases). Germline V gene sequence: CDR1 SNHLY, CDR2 FYNNEI. The V end lost 3 bases, the J end lost 4 bases, and 12 bases lay between the germline ends. The CDR3 spans 14 residues. Written as DNA, the CDR3 is TGTGCCAGCAGTGACGTCGGGGGGTCCTATGGCTACACCTTC. This sequence encodes CASSDVGGSYGYTF.

The chain joins TRBV9 to TRBJ2-1; 14 positions match TRBD2. This CDR3 is built from 15 residues. V was pared by 3 bases and J by 8 bases, with 4 bases of the junction left unmatched. Looked up from germline, CDR1 is SGDLS and CDR2 is YYNGEE. The CDR3: CASSDGTSGSDEQFF. The CDR3 DNA follows: TGTGCCAGCAGCGACGGGACTAGCGGGAGCGATGAGCAGTTCTTC.

The CDR3 loop is CASSPLAGRGNTIYF. CDR3 nucleotide sequence: TGTGCCAGCAGCCCCCTGGCAGGGAGGGGAAACACCATATATTTT. V gene TRBV5-6 combines with J gene TRBJ1-3, with a possible D match to TRBD1 (5 bases). V was clipped by 4 bases and J by 4 bases, with 15 bases between them. This CDR3 contains 15 residues. Germline-derived CDR1 and CDR2 are SGHDT and YYEEEE.

The chain carries TRBV6-5 and TRBJ2-5; the match to TRBD1 covers 9 bases. This CDR3 has 15 amino acids. The V and J ends lost 5 bases and 0 bases, in that order; junction bases with no gene match: 4. CDR1 MNHEY and CDR2 SVGAGI come from the germline V gene. The CDR3 DNA follows: TGTGCCAGCAGTCCCGGGACAGGGTACCAAGAGACCCAGTACTTC. Its translation: CASSPGTGYQETQYF.

This rearrangement joins TRBV4-2 to TRBJ2-1; 11 bases align to TRBD1. This CDR3 is built from 16 residues. The V and J ends lost 1 base and 8 bases, in that order; junction bases with no gene match: 7. CDR1 and CDR2 (germline): LGHNA, YNFKEQ. CDR3 coding DNA: TGTGCCAGCAGCCAAGCTCGGACAGGGGGCAGGGATGAGCAGTTCTTC. It encodes CASSQARTGGRDEQFF.

The chain joins TRBV2 to TRBJ2-5, with 9 bases aligning to TRBD1. Germline V gene data show CDR1 as SNHLY and CDR2 as FYNNEI. Trimming cost V 8 bases and J 4 bases; bases outside gene matches: 8. The CDR3 sequence is 14 residues long. CDR3: CASVGDRGRETQYF. CDR3 DNA sequence: TGTGCCAGCGTGGGAGACAGGGGGAGAGAGACCCAGTACTTC.

The CDR3 nucleotides are TGTGCCACCAGTGAGGGAGGGTCTAATCAGCCCCAGCATTTT. The encoded protein is CATSEGGSNQPQHF. The rearrangement joins TRBV24-1 to TRBJ1-5; D gene uncertain. Germline V lookup: CDR1 KGHDR, CDR2 SFDVKD. The CDR3 length is 14 residues. Trimming cost V 4 bases and J 4 bases, with 10 bases left between them.

The chain joins TRBV19 to TRBJ1-5, with 11 bases that match TRBD1. This CDR3 region has 18 residues. Germline values: CDR1 LNHDA, CDR2 SQIVND (reference sequence). Trimming took 3 bases from V and 2 from J; bases not matched to a gene: 9. The CDR3 loop reads CASSITGTGGGGNQPQHF. The CDR3 bases are TGTGCCAGTAGTATCACCGGGACAGGGGGAGGGGGCAATCAGCCCCAGCATTTT.

V is TRBV18 and J is TRBJ1-1, with 8 positions matching TRBD1. The length of the CDR3 is 15 residues. After removal of 3 bases from V and 4 bases from J, the junction contained 7 bases not matched to a gene. Germline values: CDR1 KGHSH, CDR2 LQKENI. The CDR3: CASSPQGTGPTEAFF. In DNA, the CDR3 is TGTGCCAGCTCACCTCAGGGGACAGGCCCCACTGAAGCTTTCTTT.

This sequence joins TRBV12-5 and TRBJ1-2; 10 bases fit TRBD1. The V gene's germline CDR1 is LGHNT and CDR2 FRNRAP. J lost 7 bases, V lost 7 bases, and 9 bases had no gene match. The CDR3 loop spans 14 amino acids. The CDR3 spells CASALGRTGGGYTF. CDR3 nucleotides: TGTGCTAGTGCCCTCGGCAGGACAGGGGGTGGCTACACCTTC. The full variable domain, with the rest looked up from reference TRBV12-5 and TRBJ1-2, is DARVTQTPRHKVTEMGQEVTMRCQPILGHNTVFWYRQTMMQGLELLAYFRNRAPLDDSGMPKDRFSAEMPDATLATLKIQPSEPRDSAVYFCASALGRTGGGYTFGSGTRLTVV.

CDR3 coding DNA: TGTGCCAGCAGTTTCGGGGAGGGGGGCACTGAAGCTTTCTTT. Translating gives CASSFGEGGTEAFF. The chain is built from TRBV6-6 and TRBJ1-1; tentatively, D is TRBD1 (6 bases). This CDR3 region has 14 residues. Germline V gene sequence: CDR1 MNHNY, CDR2 SVGAGI (reference sequence). Between the trimmed V and J ends, which lost 4 bases and 4 bases, there was a span of 13 bases.

Only a few counts were recorded for this clone. The chain combines TRBV3-1 (or the pseudogene TRBV3-2) with TRBJ1-2; TRBD1 agrees at 8 bases. With V trimmed by 4 bases and J by 6 bases, 4 bases remained unmatched. This CDR3 has 13 residues. Germline lookup yields CDR1 LGHDT and CDR2 YNNKEL (reference sequence). The CDR3 sequence is CASSPRTGNGYTF. DNA of the CDR3: TGTGCCAGCAGCCCCAGGACAGGGAATGGCTACACCTTC.

In its sample, this clone was seen a few times. The rearrangement joins TRBV25-1 to TRBJ2-3; weak D call: TRBD2 (6 bases). The CDR3 length is 14 residues. Trimming stripped 2 bases from V and 4 bases from J, with 10 bases between. In germline, CDR1 is MGHDK, CDR2 SYGVNS. As DNA, the CDR3 is TGTGCCAGCAGTGAAGCGGGGTGGCCAGATACGCAGTATTTT. This encodes CASSEAGWPDTQYF.

This chain connects TRBV10-2 to TRBJ2-1, with 7 nucleotides matching TRBD2. This CDR3 contains 14 residues. Germline assignment: CDR1 WSHSY and CDR2 SAAADI. J gave up 9 bases and V 8 bases, and 13 bases lay outside the gene matches. The CDR3 nucleotides are TGCGCCAGCTCGGGGGAGGGCGTAGAAGGTGAGCAGTTCTTC. Translating it yields CASSGEGVEGEQFF.